This TCR beta chain is drawn from a study of T cells in localized non-small cell lung cancer. In its sample, this clone ranks as medium-sized (0.01 to 0.1%). The CDR3 has 15 amino acids. V was pared by 6 bases and J by 0 bases, with 15 bases between. The V gene's germline CDR1 is MDHEN and CDR2 SYDVKM. Measured with immunoSEQ multiplex PCR; TCRdb has only the in-frame clones, and not every one. The sample lists under 5,000 clones, about 34% occurring once. V gene TRBV28 combines with J gene TRBJ2-7; maybe TRBD2 (5 bases). Material: lung tumor tissue, obtained before any cancer treatment. The source of this sequence is a woman aged 40-70 years with stage II squamous cell lung carcinoma. The CDR3 loop is CASSPADWSSYEQYF. As DNA, the CDR3 is TGTGCCAGCAGCCCCGCGGACTGGAGCTCCTACGAGCAGTACTTC.